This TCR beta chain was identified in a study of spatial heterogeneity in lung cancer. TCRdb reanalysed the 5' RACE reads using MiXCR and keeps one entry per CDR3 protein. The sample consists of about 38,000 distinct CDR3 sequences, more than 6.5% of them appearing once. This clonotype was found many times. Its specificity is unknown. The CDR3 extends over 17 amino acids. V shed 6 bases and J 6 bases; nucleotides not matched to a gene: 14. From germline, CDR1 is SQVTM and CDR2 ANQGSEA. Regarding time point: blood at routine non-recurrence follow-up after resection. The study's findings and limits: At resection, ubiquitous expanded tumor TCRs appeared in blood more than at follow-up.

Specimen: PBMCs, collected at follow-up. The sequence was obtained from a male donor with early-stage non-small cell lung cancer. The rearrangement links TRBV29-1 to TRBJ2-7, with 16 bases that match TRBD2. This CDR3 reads CSVPRPGTSGGEFEQYF. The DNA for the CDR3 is TGCAGCGTACCACGTCCCGGGACTAGCGGGGGGGAGTTCGAGCAGTACTTC.